This TCR beta chain was identified in a study of naive and memory T cell subsets. Cells stained for CD3, CD4, CD8, CD45RA, CD27 and viability were sorted into four CD45RA/CD27 subsets. General observations from the study: There was no ground truth to check naive and memory subset results.

The CDR3 is 13 residues long. With 5 bases removed from V and 3 bases from J, the gap between germline ends came to 8 bases. In germline, CDR1 is SNHLY, CDR2 FYNNEI. The beta constant-region primer was an equimolar mix of two oligonucleotides covering TRBC1 and TRBC2. TCRdb analysed the UMI-ligation and nested PCR reads with MiXCR anew, one entry per CDR3 protein. This sample has over 75,000 distinct CDR3 sequences, with roughly 13% found just once. This clonotype was found a few times. Its antigen is unidentified. The chain recombines TRBV2 with TRBJ2-1; D is undetermined. Sequencing was done on a sample of central memory CD4+ T cells from blood. This sequence originates from a human donor in good health. Here the CDR3 DNA reads TGTGCCAGCAGTCAGGACGTCTACAATGAGCAGTTCTTC. Translating it yields CASSQDVYNEQFF.